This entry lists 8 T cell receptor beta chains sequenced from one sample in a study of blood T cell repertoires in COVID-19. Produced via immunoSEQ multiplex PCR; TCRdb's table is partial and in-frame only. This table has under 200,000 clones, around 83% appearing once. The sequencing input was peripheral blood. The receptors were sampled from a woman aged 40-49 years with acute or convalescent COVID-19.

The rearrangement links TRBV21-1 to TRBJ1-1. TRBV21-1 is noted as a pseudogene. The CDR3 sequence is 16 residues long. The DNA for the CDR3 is TGTGCCAGCACCCTCACAGGGAGGGGGTTAGGCACTGAAGCTTTCTTT. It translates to CASTLTGRGLGTEAFF.

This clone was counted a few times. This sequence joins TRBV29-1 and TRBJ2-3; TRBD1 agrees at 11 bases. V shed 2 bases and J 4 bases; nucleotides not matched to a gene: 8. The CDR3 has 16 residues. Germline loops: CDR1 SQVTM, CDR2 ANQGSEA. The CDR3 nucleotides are TGCAGCGTTGAACCCGAACCGGGACAGGGGGCAGATACGCAGTATTTT. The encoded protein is CSVEPEPGQGADTQYF.

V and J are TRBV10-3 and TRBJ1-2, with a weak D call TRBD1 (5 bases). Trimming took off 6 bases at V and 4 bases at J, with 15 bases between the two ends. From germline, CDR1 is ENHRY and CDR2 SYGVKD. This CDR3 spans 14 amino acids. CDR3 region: CAIRGTGTRYGYTF. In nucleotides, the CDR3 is TGTGCCATCAGGGGAACGGGGACTCGCTATGGCTACACCTTC.

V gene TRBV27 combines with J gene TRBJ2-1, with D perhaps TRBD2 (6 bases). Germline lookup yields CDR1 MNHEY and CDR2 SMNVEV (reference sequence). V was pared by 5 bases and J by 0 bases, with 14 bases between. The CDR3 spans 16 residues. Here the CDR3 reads CASSTFQGGSYNEQFF. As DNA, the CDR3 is TGTGCCAGCAGTACCTTCCAGGGAGGCTCCTACAATGAGCAGTTCTTC.

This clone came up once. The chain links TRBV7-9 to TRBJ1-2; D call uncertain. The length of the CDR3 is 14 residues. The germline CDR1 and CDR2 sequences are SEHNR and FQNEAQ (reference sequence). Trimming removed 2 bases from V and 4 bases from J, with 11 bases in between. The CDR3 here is CASSLTANIYGYTF. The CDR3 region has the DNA TGTGCCAGCAGCTTAACCGCAAACATCTATGGCTACACCTTC.

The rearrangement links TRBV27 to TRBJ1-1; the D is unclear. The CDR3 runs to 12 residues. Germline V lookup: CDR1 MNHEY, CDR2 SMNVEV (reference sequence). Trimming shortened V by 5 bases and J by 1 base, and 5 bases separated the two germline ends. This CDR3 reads CASSPRNTEAFF. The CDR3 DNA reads TGTGCCAGCAGTCCGAGGAACACTGAAGCTTTCTTT.

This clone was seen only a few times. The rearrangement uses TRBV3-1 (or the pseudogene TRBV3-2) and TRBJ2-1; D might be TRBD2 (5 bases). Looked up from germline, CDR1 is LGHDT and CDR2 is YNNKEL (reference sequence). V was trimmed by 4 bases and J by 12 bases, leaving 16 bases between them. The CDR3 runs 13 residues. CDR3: CASSPHGGEGQFF. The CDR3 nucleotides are TGTGCCAGCAGCCCCCACGGTGGTGAGGGGCAGTTCTTC.

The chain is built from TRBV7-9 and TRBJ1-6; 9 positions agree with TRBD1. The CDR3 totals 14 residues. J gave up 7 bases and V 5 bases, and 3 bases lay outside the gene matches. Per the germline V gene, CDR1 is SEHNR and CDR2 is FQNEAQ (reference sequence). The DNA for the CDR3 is TGTGCCAGCAGCGCAGGACAGGGGAATTCACCCCTCCACTTT. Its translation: CASSAGQGNSPLHF.